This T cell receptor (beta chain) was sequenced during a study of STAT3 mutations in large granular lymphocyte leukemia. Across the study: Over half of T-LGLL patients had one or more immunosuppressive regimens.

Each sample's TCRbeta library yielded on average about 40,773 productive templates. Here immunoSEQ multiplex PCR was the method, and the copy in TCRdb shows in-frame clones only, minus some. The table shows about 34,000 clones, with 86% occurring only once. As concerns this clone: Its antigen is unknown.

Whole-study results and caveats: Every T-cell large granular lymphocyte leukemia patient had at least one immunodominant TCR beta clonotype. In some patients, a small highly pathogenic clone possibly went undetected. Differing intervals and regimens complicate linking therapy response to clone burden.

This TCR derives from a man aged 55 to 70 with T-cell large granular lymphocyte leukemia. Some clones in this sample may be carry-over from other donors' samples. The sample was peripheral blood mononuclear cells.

CDR3 sequence reads: CASRPTGGLAGGGYEQYF. The CDR3 nucleotides read TGTGCCAGCAGGCCGACAGGGGGACTAGCGGGAGGAGGGTACGAGCAGTACTTC. V gene TRBV2 combines with J gene TRBJ2-7, with 15 bases aligning to TRBD2. This CDR3 has 18 residues. The V gene end was trimmed by 6 bases and the J gene end by 4 bases; junction bases not matched to a gene: 13. Per the germline V gene, CDR1 is SNHLY and CDR2 is FYNNEI.